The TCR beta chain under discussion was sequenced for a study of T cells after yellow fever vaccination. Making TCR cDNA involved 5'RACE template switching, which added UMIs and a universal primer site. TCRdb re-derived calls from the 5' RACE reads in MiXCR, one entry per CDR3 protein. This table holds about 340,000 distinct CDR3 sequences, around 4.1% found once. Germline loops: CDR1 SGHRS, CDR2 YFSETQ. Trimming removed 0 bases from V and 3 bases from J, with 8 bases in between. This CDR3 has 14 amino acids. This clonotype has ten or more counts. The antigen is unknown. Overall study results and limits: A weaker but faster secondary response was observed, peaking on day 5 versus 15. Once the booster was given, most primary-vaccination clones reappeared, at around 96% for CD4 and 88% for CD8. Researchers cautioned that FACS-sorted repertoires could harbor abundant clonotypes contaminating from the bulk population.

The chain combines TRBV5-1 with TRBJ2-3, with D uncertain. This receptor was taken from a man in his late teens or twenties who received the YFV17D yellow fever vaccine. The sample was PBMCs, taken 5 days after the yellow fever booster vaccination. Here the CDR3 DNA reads TGCGCCAGCAGCTTGGGGGCGGTGACAGATACGCAGTATTTT. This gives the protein CASSLGAVTDTQYF.